The 7 T cell receptor beta chains presented below share a single source sample, sequenced in a study of blood T cells in healthy people across ages. PCR was performed a second time for roughly 7 to 12 cycles using a sample-barcoded 5' primer and a J-beta primer mix. TCRdb used MiXCR to reprocess the 5' RACE reads, holding one entry per CDR3 protein. Seen here are some 1.5 million distinct CDR3 sequences, approximately 30% observed once, and the top ten hold roughly 8%. Specimen: blood. The receptors here all came from a woman under 40 in good health.

The rearrangement links TRBV2 to TRBJ2-1; TRBD1 matches at 8 bases. Germline lookup yields CDR1 SNHLY and CDR2 FYNNEI. This CDR3 is 15 amino acids long. V shed 3 bases, J shed 6 bases, and the junction held 7 bases outside the gene matches. The CDR3 loop is CASSDGTGSPNEQFF. The CDR3 DNA reads TGTGCCAGCAGTGACGGGACAGGTTCACCCAATGAGCAGTTCTTC.

This clonotype was observed a handful of times. V gene TRBV28 combines with J gene TRBJ2-3; TRBD2 matches 7 bases. The CDR3 runs to 16 residues. Germline CDR1 reads MDHEN; CDR2 reads SYDVKM. V dropped 6 bases and J dropped 0; count of bases not matched to a gene: 9. CDR3 sequence: CASRLRSGASTDTQYF. CDR3 coding DNA: TGTGCCAGCAGATTGAGGAGCGGGGCTAGCACAGATACGCAGTATTTT.

The J gene is TRBJ2-5, the V gene TRBV11-3; TRBD1 or TRBD2 may be the D gene (5 bases each). The J call may be faulty, since TRBJ2-7 better matches the DNA end. This CDR3 region has 11 residues. The germline V gene encodes CDR1 SGHNT and CDR2 YENEEA. The CDR3 DNA reads as TGTGCCGGACGTGGGGGCTACGAGCAGTACTTC. Encoded protein: CAGRGGYEQYF.

The chain carries TRBV3-1 and TRBJ1-1; TRBD1 aligns across 7 bases. Trimming removed 7 bases from V and 1 base from J; junction bases left unmatched: 9. In germline, CDR1 is LGHDT, CDR2 YNNKEL (reference sequence). This CDR3 has 15 residues. CDR3 DNA sequence: TGTGCCAGCACAACCCTACAGGGGAGGAACACTGAAGCTTTCTTT. Protein product: CASTTLQGRNTEAFF.

This clonotype has a handful of counts. This chain joins TRBV5-1 and TRBJ2-7, with TRBD2 matching over 13 bases. Per the germline V gene, CDR1 is SGHRS and CDR2 is YFSETQ. CDR3 length equals 19 residues. Trimming at V came to 4 bases and at J to 0 bases, leaving 13 bases not matched to a gene. The CDR3 loop is CASSPQTSGGSRYSYEQYF. The CDR3 nucleotides are TGCGCCAGCAGCCCCCAGACTAGCGGGGGGTCCCGTTACTCCTACGAGCAGTACTTC.

The V and J genes are TRBV3-1 and TRBJ2-1; TRBD2 is a possible D gene (5 bases). CDR1 is LGHDT, CDR2 YNNKEL, per germline (reference sequence). V was trimmed by 0 bases and J by 3 bases, leaving 9 bases between them. The CDR3 length is 15 residues. CDR3 in amino acids: CASSQDRGYYNEQFF. CDR3 DNA sequence: TGTGCCAGCAGCCAAGACCGGGGATACTACAATGAGCAGTTCTTC.

This clonotype was seen a handful of times. This chain uses TRBV9 with TRBJ1-6; TRBD1 agrees at 7 bases. CDR1 and CDR2 from the germline V gene are SGDLS and YYNGEE. CDR3 length equals 14 residues. The V segment lost 3 bases and the J segment 10 bases; nucleotides outside the gene matches: 7. CDR3 sequence: CASSGITGESPLHF. In DNA, the CDR3 is TGTGCCAGCAGCGGAATCACAGGGGAATCACCCCTCCACTTT.